This T cell receptor beta chain emerged from a study of cytomegalovirus exposure and HLA in healthy donors (dated by TCRdb to about 2017). Study-level background: An earlier analysis of roughly 500 of the donors reported approximately 290 Gb of sequence data and some 120 million unique TCR beta sequences from 150 million to 200 million T cells. The genetic ancestry cluster associated with self-reported Caucasian donors included 81% of the roughly 400 genotyped donors. An early release covering some 640 HLA-typed donors comprised 250 to 350 gigabases of sequencing data and 85 million to 100 million unique TCR sequences. Rather than drawing on any new phenotypic data, the later analysis identified candidate immune exposures from TCR beta sequences and the way those sequences occurred across donors. Typing coverage varied by locus: about 620-640 donors for A, B, C, DRB1 and DQB1; 522 for DQA1; around 610 for DPA1; some 470 for DPB1. Donor age, sex, ethnicity and CMV serostatus were compiled alongside the repertoire data. Class I and class II HLA loci were covered by the typing at four-digit resolution. The study used immunosequencing to profile the T cell repertoires of hundreds of subjects and linked those repertoires to cytomegalovirus serostatus. Among about 370 genotyped donors of the cohort, an average of about 220,000 unique TCR beta nucleotide sequences was sequenced per donor, of which 15% to 20% were non-productive. The study was designed to test whether signatures of past pathogen exposure could be identified by cataloging public T cell receptors. To study patterns of TCR occurrence, a later analysis re-analyzed previously published TCR beta repertoires from around 700 donors and added high-resolution HLA genotyping. A later genetic analysis used genome-wide SNP genotypes for about 55% of the 666 donors, treating that subset as a discovery cohort. Besides the first cohort of roughly 640 subjects, a separate validation cohort made up of 120 or so different subjects was used. To predict cytomegalovirus infection status, the study combined high-throughput TCR immunosequencing, statistical association of individual TCRs with disease status, and machine learning. Roughly five DR-DQ haplotypes were treated as single units for association and clustering because of strong linkage in the cohort. In an earlier analysis of around 540 of the donors, high-throughput TCR beta sequencing was used to judge whether each TCR beta V gene segment behaved as functional or pseudogenic. All discovery cohort repertoires had been generated on a single sequencing platform. Summary of the overall study and its limitations: Most TCR sequences were observed very rarely across donors, whereas some public TCRs were present in many individuals. In a later analysis, about 17,000 TCR beta sequences were associated with specific HLA alleles at a false discovery rate of 0.05. Several of the top co-occurrence clusters appeared to be linked to parvovirus B19, influenza, CMV and Epstein-Barr virus, according to a later analysis. Because counts were too low, seventeen rarely observed V segments, including chromosome 9 orphons, were excluded from the earlier analysis of several hundred of the donors. In vitro tests confirmed that a few of the cytomegalovirus-associated TCR beta chains recognize cytomegalovirus antigens. The authors suggested that the approach could potentially be extended to other disease states and immunological phenotypes. The cohort was sequenced for TCR beta chains only, and without alpha or paired-chain data the features that could be detected were limited. Presence/absence analyses assumed roughly uniform sequencing depth across donors, an assumption that may not hold. A group of highly shared sequence variants was considered likely to be a technical artifact of the sequencing pipeline. A further reported finding was that TCR beta sequences accurately predicted the HLA-A and HLA-B alleles for most subjects in the first cohort. A later genetic analysis associated a missense DCLRE1C variant with V-gene and J-gene trimming of TCR beta chains, and an independent cohort replicated the association. According to a later analysis, most CMV-associated TCR beta chains appeared to be HLA-restricted, and the HLA associations seemed to be driven largely by CMV exposure. Because HLA typing was unavailable for some donors at each locus, only the typed subset was used in association tests. The classifier was reported to diagnose cytomegalovirus status with high specificity and sensitivity in both the original cohort and the validation cohort. Linkage disequilibrium might explain the correlated functional status among segregating V segments, but an unknown experimental factor could not be excluded. In an earlier analysis of approximately 600 of the donors, most TCR beta V segments were observed in productive rearrangements about 90% or about 30% of the time, broadly matching IMGT annotations. Some IMGT-functional V segments, including TRBV6-2 and TRBV6-3, could not be told apart with the 87-base-pair reads, so those segments were excluded. Immune exposure information for the cohort was limited to CMV serostatus. A total of about 150 TCR beta chains were listed by the study as associated with cytomegalovirus. In a later analysis, the rate of TCR association differed among HLA loci, with DRB1 alleles having the most associated TCRs and HLA-C alleles having the fewest. When HLA alleles, especially DR and DQ, strongly co-occurred, attributing TCR associations to individual alleles was difficult. According to a later genetic analysis, donors in an Asian-associated ancestry cluster had fewer N-insertions in productive TCRs than the approximately 670-donor mean. In a later analysis, HLA-associated TCR beta chains showed more clonal expansion and lower generation probabilities than non-associated chains that were equally common.

The germline V gene (reference sequence) gives CDR1 as SEHNR and CDR2 as FQNEAQ. V trim: 4 bases; J trim: 1 base; unmatched bases: 5. Spanning cysteine to phenylalanine, the CDR3 consists of 15 amino acids. Only CDR3 DNA is held: 45 bases, read in frame from base 1. Concerning this clone itself: Its antigen is currently not known. Base qualities are not at hand, and no much larger clone is one base apart.

The cohort comprised some 680 healthy bone marrow donors. At the time of sampling, every cohort member was nominally healthy, though immune exposures that went unrecorded were likely present. The donor tested CMV seropositive, placing the donor among the 289 seropositive members of the cohort. Each donor provided a peripheral blood sample, and peripheral blood mononuclear cells were used for TCR beta sequencing. The Qiagen DNeasy Blood Extraction Kit was used to extract genomic DNA from the blood cell samples. The library came from the immunoSEQ multiplex PCR assay. The multiplex PCR relied on a mix of 60 forward primers for TCR Vbeta segments and 13 reverse primers for TCR Jbeta segments. The CDR3 region of rearranged TCR beta genes was amplified from genomic DNA by a multiplex PCR assay. The amplified TCR beta libraries were sequenced on the Illumina HiSeq System as 87-base-pair reads. The original pipeline was this. In a later analysis, 80 million or so unique TCR beta chains were counted across the roughly 610 repertoires, and roughly 11 million of these chains were shared by at least two donors. A nearest-neighbor algorithm error-corrected the raw reads and collapsed the reads into unique sequences, merging closely related sequences to remove PCR and sequencing errors. CDR3 sequences were aligned to IMGT reference sequences to assign V, D and J gene segments. For a sequence to be retained, a match of at least six nucleotides to both a V gene segment and a J gene segment was required. A rearrangement was called productive if the CDR3 had no stop codons and remained in frame with V and J, and every other rearrangement was called non-productive. Following IMGT convention, CDR3 was defined as the stretch from the second conserved V-encoded cysteine to the conserved J-encoded phenylalanine. The earlier analysis of 450 to 750 of the donors excluded any sequence lacking an unambiguous match to a single V gene segment. An earlier analysis of just under 600 of the donors called V segments functional above 56.7% productive rearrangements and segregating when the between-donor standard deviation exceeded 5%. A statistical classification framework was built to diagnose cytomegalovirus status from the catalog of TCR beta chain sequences. In a later analysis, TCR nucleotide sequences were compared against IMGT/GENE-DB human TR gene sequences so that V and J genes could be assigned. In a later analysis, CDR3 sequences and most-parsimonious VDJ recombination scenarios were assigned using the TCRdist pipeline. In a later analysis, every TCR beta chain was defined by the combination of its CDR3 amino acid sequence and its V-gene family, and reads without a unique V-gene family were dropped. As a way to deal with suspected cross-contamination and a sequencing artifact, a later analysis dropped hundreds of nucleotide sequences that were highly shared and had low generation probability. For each public chain, a later analysis derived a clonal expansion index from normalized ranks of inferred template counts within each repertoire. A later analysis computed generation probabilities with a VDJ recombination model fitted to out-of-frame rearrangements, and checked the results against IGoR. In a later analysis, hypergeometric tests were used to score TCR-TCR, TCR-HLA and TCR-CMV co-occurrence, with a repertoire-size bias correction applied to TCR pairs. A later analysis estimated false discovery rates by permuting HLA or CMV assignments 20 times. In a later analysis, co-occurring TCRs were grouped using DBSCAN, and TCRdist sequence similarity was added for clustering within HLA-allele-positive subsets. For co-occurrence clustering, repertoires with fewer than 30,000 or more than 120,000 public chains were excluded, along with five or six repertoires with anomalous nucleotide sharing. The source is immuneACCESS, and TCRdb retained only in-frame sequences with V and J called. Part of the clones is not carried over; for the studies checked, unresolved V genes explain less than half of this, and the remainder is unexplained. V, J and clone size reflect that table, while D and trimming were determined from the DNA. The sample records around 170,000 clones, roughly three quarters of which are singletons. The top ten clonotypes cover 2% to 2.5% of the sample.

The sample was PBMCs. This TCR was sampled from a woman aged 25 to 39 in good health and CMV-seropositive. Recombination linked TRBV7-9 to TRBJ1-1, with 8 bases aligning to TRBD1. In nucleotides, the sequence is TGTGCCAGCAGCTGGGGACAGGCCGAGAACACTGAAGCTTTCTTT. Its translation is CASSWGQAENTEAFF.